A selection of T cell receptor beta chains follows, all from one sample in a study of identical twins. Using its own MiXCR run on the 5' RACE reads, TCRdb lists one record per CDR3 protein. The sample shows about 690,000 distinct CDR3 sequences, around 6% of them seen only once. Sequencing was performed on naive T cells sorted from blood. These receptors all come from a man in his late teens or twenties in good health. Each CDR3 is given with its conserved first and last residue. Each record gives: CDR3 DNA, CDR3 protein, clone size, V gene, D gene, J gene. The D gene is left open where the match is weak. Where a row states a size, it is once, few, many or the class of an expanded clone; other rows omit it.

TGCGCCAGCAGCTTGTCCCCGGGACAGAGGGTGTTTTTT	CASSLSPGQRVFF	-	TRBV5-1	TRBD1	TRBJ2-2
TGTGCCACCAGCAGAGATCGTGAGACCTCCTACAATGAGCAGTTCTTC	CATSRDRETSYNEQFF	many	TRBV15	-	TRBJ2-1
TGTGCCAGCAGTTTTGTGGTTACCGGGGAGCTGTTTTTT	CASSFVVTGELFF	many	TRBV28	-	TRBJ2-2
TGTGCCAGCAGCTTAGCACCACAGGGCGCCCAAGAGACCCAGTACTTC	CASSLAPQGAQETQYF	few	TRBV7-2	-	TRBJ2-5
TGTGCCACCAGTGATTTCCAGGGGGGCGGGAATGAGCAGTTCTTC	CATSDFQGGGNEQFF	many	TRBV24-1	-	TRBJ2-1
TGTGCCACCAGCAGCGAGGCAGGGATGGGTAATGAGCAGTTCTTC	CATSSEAGMGNEQFF	many	TRBV15	-	TRBJ2-1
TGCAGTGCTAGGAACAGTAAACGCCCCGTGCAGTATTTT	CSARNSKRPVQYF	few	TRBV20-1	-	TRBJ2-3
TGTGCCAGCAGTACCGGGACTCTTAGGGGGCAAGAGACCCAGTACTTC	CASSTGTLRGQETQYF	-	TRBV2	-	TRBJ2-5
TGTGCCAGCAGCGTAGGCGGGACAGGGGGCCAACCCCTCCACTTT	CASSVGGTGGQPLHF	many	TRBV9	TRBD1	TRBJ1-6
TGTGCCAGCAGCCAAGATATCCACGGTGAGCAGTTCTTC	CASSQDIHGEQFF	few	TRBV4-2	-	TRBJ2-1
TGTGCCAGCAGCCAGCCGGACATAAACGGGGACATTCAGTACTTC	CASSQPDINGDIQYF	-	TRBV3-1	-	TRBJ2-4
TGTGCCAGCAGTTTAGGGACAGGCATTAATTCACCCCTCCACTTT	CASSLGTGINSPLHF	few	TRBV12-3/TRBV12-4	TRBD1	TRBJ1-6
TGTGCCAGCAGCACTTATCAGGGAGTCCAGCCCCAGCATTTT	CASSTYQGVQPQHF	many	TRBV5-5	-	TRBJ1-5
TGTGCCAGCAGTAACAGGGACAGCCTCCCAGGGAGCAATCAGCCCCAGCATTTT	CASSNRDSLPGSNQPQHF	few	TRBV6-5	TRBD1	TRBJ1-5
TGCAGTGCTAGTTCGCGGGAGGAAATAGTTACGCAGTATTTT	CSASSREEIVTQYF	-	TRBV20-1	TRBD2	TRBJ2-3
TGTGCCAGCAGCTCACCGACAGGCACAGATACGCAGTATTTT	CASSSPTGTDTQYF	-	TRBV7-2	-	TRBJ2-3
TGCGCCAGCAGCTTGGACCCGTCCCCCTCTGGGGCCAACGTCCTGACTTTC	CASSLDPSPSGANVLTF	-	TRBV5-1	-	TRBJ2-6
TGTGCCACCAGTGATTTCTCCGGGACATCTAGGTATGAGCAGTTCTTC	CATSDFSGTSRYEQFF	many	TRBV24-1	-	TRBJ2-1
TGCAGTGCTTTCAACAGTGGTAAAGATACGCAGTATTTT	CSAFNSGKDTQYF	many	TRBV20-1	-	TRBJ2-3
TGCGCCAGCAGTTCTAGCAGCATCACCGGGGAGCTGTTTTTT	CASSSSSITGELFF	many	TRBV5-1	-	TRBJ2-2
TGTGCCAGCACCCGAGGGGGTAGCAATCAGCCCCAGCATTTT	CASTRGGSNQPQHF	many	TRBV12-3/TRBV12-4	-	TRBJ1-5
TGCAGTGCTAGTTTCGCCGGGGAGCTGTTTTTT	CSASFAGELFF	many	TRBV20-1	-	TRBJ2-2
TGTGCCAGCAGCGTAGGGACTAGCGGTTCCAGCTCCTACGAGCAGTACTTC	CASSVGTSGSSSYEQYF	-	TRBV9	TRBD2	TRBJ2-7
TGTGCCAGCAGTGATGTCGAGGGCAATCAGCCCCAGCATTTT	CASSDVEGNQPQHF	-	TRBV6-1	-	TRBJ1-5
TGTGCCAGTAGTATAAGGGGGGAGAGAAACACTGAAGCTTTCTTT	CASSIRGERNTEAFF	few	TRBV19	-	TRBJ1-1
TGTGCCAGCAGTCCCGGGACAGGCCCAGCCAAAAACATTCAGTACTTC	CASSPGTGPAKNIQYF	many	TRBV2	TRBD1	TRBJ2-4
TGCGCCAGCAGCTTGGGGACTAGCGAGTGGGATGAGCAGTTCTTC	CASSLGTSEWDEQFF	many	TRBV5-1	TRBD2	TRBJ2-1
TGTGCCAGCAGCTTATTGGGAGGGGGCTACGAGACCCAGTACTTC	CASSLLGGGYETQYF	few	TRBV7-3	-	TRBJ2-5